Listed below are T cell receptor beta chains from one sample, sequenced in a study of blood T cell repertoires in COVID-19. Produced via immunoSEQ multiplex PCR; TCRdb's table is partial and in-frame only. The data hold about 190,000 clones, with roughly 81% observed a single time. The sequencing input was peripheral blood. The origin of the receptors is a woman aged 70-85 years with active or convalescent COVID-19. Both conserved end residues are part of each CDR3. D genes are given only for firm matches. Size is stated for part of the rows, as once, few or many counts, or as a class when the clone is expanded.

V gene	J gene	D gene	clone size	CDR3 DNA	CDR3 protein
TRBV4-1	TRBJ2-7	-	-	TGCGCCAGCAGCCAAGCCCGCGCCTACGAGCAGTACTTC	CASSQARAYEQYF
TRBV27	TRBJ2-7	TRBD2	once	TGTGCCAGCAGTTCATTAGCGGGAGTAGGTTACGAGCAGTACTTC	CASSSLAGVGYEQYF
TRBV7-9	TRBJ2-2	-	many	TGTGCCAGCAGCTCTAGCCCGAACACCGGGGAGCTGTTTTTT	CASSSSPNTGELFF
TRBV19	TRBJ1-4	TRBD1	-	TGTGCCAGTAGTCTAACCGGACAGGAAAATGAAAAACTGTTTTTT	CASSLTGQENEKLFF
TRBV6-5	TRBJ2-2	-	-	TGTGCCAGCAGGACTGTTCGCACCGGGGAGCTGTTTTTT	CASRTVRTGELFF
TRBV5-1	TRBJ1-1	-	-	TGCGCCAGCAGCTTGTTTGCGGGCTTGAACACTGAAGCTTTCTTT	CASSLFAGLNTEAFF
TRBV5-1	TRBJ2-1	TRBD2	-	TGCGCCAGCAGCTCAGGGACTACCTCACACAATGAGCAGTTCTTC	CASSSGTTSHNEQFF
TRBV4-1	TRBJ1-2	-	-	TGCGCCAGCAGCCAAGTCGTAGCTAAGCGGACCGATCCTAACTATGGCTACACCTTC	CASSQVVAKRTDPNYGYTF
TRBV21-1	TRBJ2-5	-	-	TGTGCCAGCAGCAAAGATCCAGGGGGGGAGACCCAGTACTTC	CASSKDPGGETQYF
TRBV27	TRBJ2-3	-	-	TGTGCCAGCGCTCTGGAGCGGACCACAGATACGCAGTATTTT	CASALERTTDTQYF
TRBV5-6	TRBJ1-1	-	-	TGTGCCAGCAGCTTGGCCGTCGGGATGAACACTGAAGCTTTCTTT	CASSLAVGMNTEAFF
TRBV24-1	TRBJ2-2	-	once	TGTGCCACCAGGCTAGCGAGCACCGGGGAGCTGTTTTTT	CATRLASTGELFF
TRBV3-1/TRBV3-2	TRBJ2-1	TRBD2	-	TGTGCCAGCAGCCAAGATAGCGGGACTTACAATGAGCAGTTCTTC	CASSQDSGTYNEQFF
TRBV20-1	TRBJ2-7	TRBD2	-	TGCAGTGCCAGTCGAATCGGGCGACTAGCGAACAACGAGCAGTACTTC	CSASRIGRLANNEQYF
TRBV3-1/TRBV3-2	TRBJ1-1	TRBD1	-	TGTGCCAGCAGCCACGGGACAGGGAACACTGAAGCTTTCTTT	CASSHGTGNTEAFF
TRBV6-6	TRBJ1-2	TRBD1	once	TGTGCCAGCAGACGGACAGGGGCCTATGGCTACACCTTC	CASRRTGAYGYTF
TRBV5-1	TRBJ2-5	-	-	TGCGCCAGCAGCTTGAGCGGTGGACTAACGGAGACCCAGTACTTC	CASSLSGGLTETQYF
TRBV11-2	TRBJ1-2	-	-	TGTGCCAGCAGCGTGAACTCCGACAGCTGGGACTATGGCTACACCTTC	CASSVNSDSWDYGYTF
TRBV7-9	TRBJ2-5	-	once	TGTGCCAGCAGCTTAATCCCGGGAGAGGGTCGCGAAGAGACCCAGTACTTC	CASSLIPGEGREETQYF
TRBV30	TRBJ1-1	-	-	TGTGCCTGGAGTGTTTGGGAGTACGCTTTCTTT	CAWSVWEYAFF
TRBV24-1	TRBJ2-5	TRBD2	-	TGTGCCACCAGTGATTCCTCCGGGACTAGCGGGACAGAGACCCAGTACTTC	CATSDSSGTSGTETQYF
TRBV5-6	TRBJ2-3	TRBD1	-	TGTGCCAGCAGCTTTCTGACAGGGATCACAGATACGCAGTATTTT	CASSFLTGITDTQYF
TRBV29-1	TRBJ2-3	TRBD1	-	TGCAGCGTTGAATATCCGGGACAGGGGGCAGGGACTCACTCGTATTTT	CSVEYPGQGAGTHSYF
TRBV15	TRBJ1-2	-	-	TGTGCCACCAGCAACACAGCTAACTATGGCTACACCTTC	CATSNTANYGYTF
TRBV7-9	TRBJ1-1	-	-	TGTGCCAGCAGCTTACAGGGGCACACTGAAGCTTTCTTT	CASSLQGHTEAFF
TRBV28	TRBJ1-6	-	-	TGTGCCAGCACTCCCGGCGGGCTGATTTCACCCCTCCACTTT	CASTPGGLISPLHF
TRBV9	TRBJ1-5	-	-	TGTGCCAGCACCCCCCGAGGGACACCTGATAGCAATCAGCCCCAGCATTTT	CASTPRGTPDSNQPQHF
TRBV30	TRBJ2-1	TRBD2	-	TGTGCCTGGAGTGCTAGCGGGACAAACAATGAGCAGTTCTTC	CAWSASGTNNEQFF
TRBV3-1/TRBV3-2	TRBJ1-3	TRBD1	-	TGTGCCAGCACCTCAACAGGGGTAGGAAACACCATATATTTT	CASTSTGVGNTIYF
TRBV3-1/TRBV3-2	TRBJ2-7	TRBD2	-	TGTGCCAGCAGCCAAGGGGGGGGGACTCTTTCCTACGAGCAGTACTTC	CASSQGGGTLSYEQYF
TRBV18	TRBJ2-3	TRBD2	-	TGTGCCAGCTCACCGACCGGACTAGCGGGAGGTGGAGATACGCAGTATTTT	CASSPTGLAGGGDTQYF
TRBV5-6	TRBJ2-3	TRBD2	once	TGTGCCAGCAGCTTGGGGGCGGGAGGGCCACATACGCAGTATTTT	CASSLGAGGPHTQYF
TRBV7-9	TRBJ1-5	-	-	TGTGCCAGCGGGGCGGGGGCCAATCAGCCCCAGCATTTT	CASGAGANQPQHF
TRBV28	TRBJ1-5	TRBD1	-	TGTGCCAGCACCCAGGGGGTTCAGCCCCAGCATTTT	CASTQGVQPQHF
TRBV6-5	TRBJ2-1	TRBD2	-	TGTGCCAGCAGTCGGACTAGCGGATACAATGAGCAGTTCTTC	CASSRTSGYNEQFF
TRBV27	TRBJ1-2	-	-	TGTGCCAGCATTGGGCAGGGTGGTGGCTACACCTTC	CASIGQGGGYTF
TRBV5-1	TRBJ2-7	TRBD2	-	TGCGCCAGCAGCTTGGCCTTGCTAGCGGATTCCTACGAGCAGTACTTC	CASSLALLADSYEQYF
TRBV7-9	TRBJ2-1	-	-	TGTGCCACCGACGAACAGGGTTTTGGCTCCTACAATGAGCAGTTCTTC	CATDEQGFGSYNEQFF
TRBV2	TRBJ1-2	TRBD1	-	TGTGCCAGCAAAAGCACAGGACAGGCTCTCTACACCTTC	CASKSTGQALYTF
TRBV19	TRBJ2-5	TRBD2	-	TGTGCCAGTAGTACCCAACTAGCGGGAGTACAAGAGACCCAGTACTTC	CASSTQLAGVQETQYF
TRBV15	TRBJ1-6	-	-	TGTGCCACCAGCTCCCAAGGGGGTGAATCCCTCCACTTT	CATSSQGGESLHF
TRBV5-1	TRBJ2-7	TRBD1	few	TGCGCCAGCAGCTTGGGGGCGGCAGGGGGCTGGGGATCCGAGCAGTACTTC	CASSLGAAGGWGSEQYF
TRBV27	TRBJ1-1	TRBD1	few	TGTGCCAGCAGTTCGCGGGACAGGGGAGGCACTGAAGCTTTCTTT	CASSSRDRGGTEAFF
TRBV5-6	TRBJ2-7	TRBD1	-	TGTGCCAGCAGTTCTCCGGCCGGGACAGGGTCACACGAGCAGTACTTC	CASSSPAGTGSHEQYF
TRBV19	TRBJ2-3	TRBD1	-	TGTGCCAGTAGTCTCCCGGGACAGGGGGCTTCTGATACGCAGTATTTT	CASSLPGQGASDTQYF
TRBV4-1	TRBJ1-1	-	once	TGCGCCAGCAGCCAGGTCGGGAAAGGGACTGAAGCTTTCTTT	CASSQVGKGTEAFF
TRBV14	TRBJ2-3	-	-	TGTGCCAGCAGCCTACAGGGCGGGCTTGGAGATACGCAGTATTTT	CASSLQGGLGDTQYF
TRBV1	TRBJ2-7	-	-	TGCACCAGCCGAGGACTAGCGTTGACCTACGAGCAGTACTTC	CTSRGLALTYEQYF
TRBV6-5	TRBJ2-7	-	-	TGTGCCAGTTCGAAGCAATACGAGCAGTACTTC	CASSKQYEQYF
TRBV3-1/TRBV3-2	TRBJ2-1	-	few	TGTGCCAGCAGCCAAATGGGGGGACAGATCCACAATGAGCAGTTCTTC	CASSQMGGQIHNEQFF
TRBV4-1	TRBJ1-2	-	-	TGCGCCAGCAGCCAAGAGATCCGGGACACAATCCACTATGGCTACACCTTC	CASSQEIRDTIHYGYTF